Below are 19 T cell receptor beta chains sequenced from a single sample in a study of TIL therapy for anti-PD-1-resistant metastatic lung cancer. Sequencing used immunoSEQ v3. Method: immunoSEQ multiplex PCR; TCRdb's copy keeps in-frame clones and lacks some. The repertoire holds some 90,000 clones, with less than 70% as singletons. Sample time point: pre-treatment sample, taken before nivolumab and TIL therapy. Pleural nodules or supraclavicular lymph nodes made up most of the excised metastases sampled. The sample here was tumor tissue, taken at baseline. Every receptor here comes from a person aged 25 to 79 with non-small cell lung cancer.

This clone occurred a few times. The chain employs TRBV7-9 and TRBJ2-5; tentative D call: TRBD2 (6 bases). The CDR3 spans 15 residues. V dropped 5 bases and J dropped 2 bases, with 15 bases sitting between them. Germline CDR1 SEHNR, CDR2 FQNEAQ (reference sequence). The CDR3 DNA reads TGTGCCAGCAGCGCTGAGGGACTGCAACAAGAGACCCAGTACTTC. Protein product: CASSAEGLQQETQYF.

This clone was counted a single time. The chain is built from TRBV5-8 and TRBJ2-3, with D possibly matching TRBD2 (6 bases). The CDR3 runs 15 residues. V shed 4 bases and J shed 3 bases, with 15 bases lying between them. The germline gives CDR1 SGHTS, CDR2 YDEGEE. CDR3: CASSTRPGVTDTQYF. CDR3 in DNA: TGTGCCAGCAGCACCCGACCGGGGGTTACAGATACGCAGTATTTT.

V gene TRBV2 combines with J gene TRBJ1-5, with D maybe TRBD1 (6 bases). The length of the CDR3 is 13 residues. With 0 bases removed from V and 11 bases from J, the gap between germline ends came to 11 bases. Per germline, CDR1 SNHLY and CDR2 FYNNEI. This CDR3 reads CASSEAPQGSQHF. The CDR3 DNA reads as TGTGCCAGCAGTGAAGCCCCGCAGGGGTCCCAGCATTTT.

The chain links TRBV6-5 to TRBJ1-2; possible D gene TRBD1, 6 bases. Germline V gene lookup returns CDR1 MNHEY and CDR2 SVGAGI. CDR3 length: 13 amino acids. V lost 11 bases, J lost 0 bases, and 13 bases lay in between. The CDR3 nucleotides are TGTGCCGCTCAGGAGGGGGCTAACTATGGCTACACCTTC. It translates to CAAQEGANYGYTF.

The gene calls are TRBV15 and TRBJ1-5; D may be TRBD1 (5 bases). V shed 3 bases and J shed 1 base, with 10 bases lying between them. Germline assignment: CDR1 LNHNV and CDR2 YYDKDF (reference sequence). The length of the CDR3 is 15 residues. The DNA of the CDR3 is TGTGCCACCAGCAGTACTTGGGGGAGCAATCAGCCCCAGCATTTT. Translation gives CATSSTWGSNQPQHF.

The V call is TRBV28, the J call TRBJ2-1, with 9 positions matching TRBD1. Germline trimming cut 5 bases from V and 10 bases from J; bases unmatched to any gene: 9. The germline gives CDR1 MDHEN, CDR2 SYDVKM. This CDR3 comprises 14 residues. The CDR3 protein is CASSRQGGSPEQFF. The CDR3 bases are TGTGCCAGCAGTCGACAGGGGGGTAGTCCGGAGCAGTTCTTC.

V is TRBV9 and J is TRBJ2-7; TRBD1 might be the D (5 bases). Trimming pared 4 bases from V and 2 bases from J, leaving 19 bases between. Germline assignment: CDR1 SGDLS and CDR2 YYNGEE. The CDR3 contains 16 residues. This chain's CDR3 is CASSKDGRALTYEQYF. The CDR3 DNA reads as TGTGCCAGCAGCAAAGACGGCAGGGCCCTTACCTACGAGCAGTACTTC. The full variable domain, its missing parts supplied by reference TRBV9 and TRBJ2-7, is DSGVTQTPKHLITATGQRVTLRCSPRSGDLSVYWYQQSLDQGLQFLIQYYNGEERAKGNILERFSAQQFPDLHSELNLSSLELGDSALYFCASSKDGRALTYEQYFGPGTRLTVT.

V gene TRBV9 combines with J gene TRBJ2-2; D not resolved. Germline loops: CDR1 SGDLS, CDR2 YYNGEE. The CDR3 loop spans 13 amino acids. Trimming removed 0 bases at V and 5 bases at J, with 5 bases between. This chain's CDR3 is CASSVGRTGELFF. The CDR3 DNA follows: TGTGCCAGCAGCGTAGGGCGAACCGGGGAGCTGTTTTTT.

This clone has only one observation. The rearrangement uses TRBV5-6 and TRBJ2-5, with D perhaps matching TRBD1 (5 bases). V lost 0 bases and J 5 bases, leaving 14 bases between the germline ends. This CDR3 has 15 amino acids. CDR1 and CDR2 (germline): SGHDT, YYEEEE. For the CDR3, the DNA is TGTGCCAGCAGCTTGGATCAGGGTTCGACCGAGACCCAGTACTTC. Translated, it gives CASSLDQGSTETQYF.

This clone was recorded a few times. The chain has TRBV7-8 and TRBJ1-1; D is undetermined. The CDR3 has 12 residues. V was cut by 6 bases and J by 4 bases, with 9 bases left in between. Germline V gene lookup returns CDR1 SGHVS and CDR2 FQNEAQ. The CDR3 is CASRTGSTEAFF. CDR3 coding DNA: TGTGCCAGCAGAACGGGGAGCACTGAAGCTTTCTTT.

This clone was counted only a few times. The genes are TRBV11-2 and TRBJ2-7, with 7 bases lining up with TRBD2. Per germline, CDR1 SGHAT and CDR2 FQNNGV. The J segment lost 3 bases and the V segment lost 0 bases, leaving 5 bases of the junction unmatched. There are 15 residues in the CDR3. The CDR3 DNA sequence: TGTGCCAGCAGCTTAGATAAGCGGGGAGGCTACGAGCAGTACTTC. Translation: CASSLDKRGGYEQYF.

The CDR3 nucleotides read TGTGCCAGCAGTTTAAGGACAGGGGGCTTCGAGCAGTACTTC. This translates into CASSLRTGGFEQYF. The chain combines TRBV27 with TRBJ2-7; 11 bases align to TRBD1. J gave up 6 bases and V 2 bases, and 3 bases lay outside the gene matches. CDR3 size: 14 residues. The germline gives CDR1 MNHEY, CDR2 SMNVEV (reference sequence).

This chain links TRBV18 with TRBJ1-5; weak D call: TRBD1 (5 bases). Trimming removed 10 bases from V and 0 bases from J, with 10 bases in between. This CDR3 has 13 amino acids. CDR1 is KGHSH and CDR2 is LQKENI in the germline V gene. The DNA for the CDR3 is TGTGCCACTTCGACAGATAGCAATCAGCCCCAGCATTTT. It codes for CATSTDSNQPQHF.

The V and J genes are TRBV7-2 and TRBJ2-1; D is undetermined. The CDR3 runs 13 residues. Germline V CDR1 and CDR2: SGHTA, FQGNSA. Trimming took 5 bases from V and 1 from J, leaving 6 bases between them. The CDR3 sequence: CASSPGSYNEQFF. CDR3 coding DNA: TGTGCCAGCAGCCCCGGGTCCTACAATGAGCAGTTCTTC.

The chain combines TRBV7-8 with TRBJ1-6; D is perhaps TRBD1 (6 bases). V dropped 6 bases and J dropped 4 bases, with 7 bases sitting between them. Looked up from germline, CDR1 is SGHVS and CDR2 is FQNEAQ. The CDR3 has 13 residues. The CDR3 region is CASRDSYNSPLHF. The DNA for the CDR3 is TGTGCCAGCAGGGACAGTTATAATTCACCCCTCCACTTT.

The rearrangement uses TRBV3-1 (or the pseudogene TRBV3-2) and TRBJ1-6; unclear D gene. The germline gives CDR1 LGHDT, CDR2 YNNKEL (reference sequence). The CDR3 has 15 residues. Trimming cost V 3 bases and J 0 bases, with 6 bases left between them. The CDR3 DNA is TGTGCCAGCAGCCAGTCAAGCTCCTATAATTCACCCCTCCACTTT. Protein: CASSQSSSYNSPLHF.

The chain joins TRBV6-5 to TRBJ2-2; D unresolved. Per germline, CDR1 MNHEY and CDR2 SVGAGI. This CDR3 comprises 11 residues. V shed 8 bases and J shed 0 bases, with 1 base lying between them. The CDR3 bases are TGTGCCAGCTCGAACACCGGGGAGCTGTTTTTT. Translating gives CASSNTGELFF.

The CDR3 DNA reads as TGTGCCAGCGCTCGACAGGGAACTAACTATGGCTACACCTTC. Translated, it gives CASARQGTNYGYTF. The rearrangement uses TRBV2 and TRBJ1-2; the match to TRBD1 covers 7 bases. Unmatched junction bases numbered 6, after V lost 8 bases and J lost 0 bases. Germline-derived CDR1 and CDR2 are SNHLY and FYNNEI. The CDR3 has 14 amino acids. Full variable domain (missing parts from reference TRBV2 and TRBJ1-2): EPEVTQTPSHQVTQMGQEVILRCVPISNHLYFYWYRQILGQKVEFLVSFYNNEISEKSEIFDDQFSVERPDGSNFTLKIRSTKLEDSAMYFCASARQGTNYGYTFGSGTRLTVV.

The rearrangement joins TRBV5-1 to TRBJ1-6; D is uncertain. Trimming pared 0 bases from V and 10 bases from J, leaving 5 bases between. Germline lookup yields CDR1 SGHRS and CDR2 YFSETQ. CDR3 length: 12 residues. The CDR3 loop is CASSLDGSPLHF. The CDR3 nucleotides read TGCGCCAGCAGCTTGGATGGGTCACCCCTCCACTTT. Variable domain in full (rest from reference TRBV5-1 and TRBJ1-6): KAGVTQTPRYLIKTRGQQVTLSCSPISGHRSVSWYQQTPGQGLQFLFEYFSETQRNKGNFPGRFSGRQFSNSRSEMNVSTLELGDSALYLCASSLDGSPLHFGNGTRLTVT.